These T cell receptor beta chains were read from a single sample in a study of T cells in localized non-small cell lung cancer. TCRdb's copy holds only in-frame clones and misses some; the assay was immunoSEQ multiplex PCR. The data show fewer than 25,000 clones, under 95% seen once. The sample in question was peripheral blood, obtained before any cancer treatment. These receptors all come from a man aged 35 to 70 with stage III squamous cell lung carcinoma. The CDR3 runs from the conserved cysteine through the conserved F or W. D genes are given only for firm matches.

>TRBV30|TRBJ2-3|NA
CAWSGLATDTQYF
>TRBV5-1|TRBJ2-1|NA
CASSLDAQNGNEQFF
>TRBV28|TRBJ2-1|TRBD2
CASSLWTSGRAMDEQFF
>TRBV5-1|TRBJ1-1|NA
CASSLARQVNTEAFF
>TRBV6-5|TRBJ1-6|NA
CASSYSRFSGSPLHF
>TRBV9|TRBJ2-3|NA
CASSVTGTSTDTQYF
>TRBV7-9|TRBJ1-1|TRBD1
CASSSGQGRKSTEAFF
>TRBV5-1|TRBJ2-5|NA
CASSLAFGRAETQYF
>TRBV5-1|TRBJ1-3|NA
CASKSSGNTIYF
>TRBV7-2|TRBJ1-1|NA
CASSRNPGDTEAFF
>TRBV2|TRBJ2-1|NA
CASSEEGTAEQFF
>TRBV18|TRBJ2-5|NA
CASSGSGRSGETQYF
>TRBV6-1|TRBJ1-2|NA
CASSEATGYSGYTF
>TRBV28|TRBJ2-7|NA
CASSTGTYEQYF
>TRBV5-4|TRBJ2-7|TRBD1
CASSTRTGGSYEQYF
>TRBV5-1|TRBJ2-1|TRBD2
CASSLTSNSAGNEQFF
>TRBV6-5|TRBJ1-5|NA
CASSYFLGDQPQHF
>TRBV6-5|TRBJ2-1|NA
CASSSTGHYNEQFF
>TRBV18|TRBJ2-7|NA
CASSPSTETYEQYF
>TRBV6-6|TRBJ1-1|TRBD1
CASSWGQGRINTEAFF
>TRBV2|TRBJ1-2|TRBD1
CASSLGQVNYGYTF
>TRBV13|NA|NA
CASSLDRGYEQYF
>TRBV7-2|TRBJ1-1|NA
CASSLRPSYMNTEAFF
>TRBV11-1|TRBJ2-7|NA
CASSFRGAGSYEQYF
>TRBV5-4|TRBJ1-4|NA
CASSLSATNEKLFF
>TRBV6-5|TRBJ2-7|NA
CASSQGPSAEQYF
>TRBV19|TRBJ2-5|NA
CASTRALGETQYF
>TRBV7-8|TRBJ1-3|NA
CASSSKESSGNTIYF
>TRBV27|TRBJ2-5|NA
CATRLTPGFSQETQYF
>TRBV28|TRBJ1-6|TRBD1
CATGGAYWSPLHF
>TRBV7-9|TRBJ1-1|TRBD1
CASSSPDRGGTEAFF
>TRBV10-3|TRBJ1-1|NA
CAITQGSENTEAFF
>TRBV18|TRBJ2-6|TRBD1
CASSSGTGAYKYSGANVLTF
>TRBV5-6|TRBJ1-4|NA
CASSSGVGQTFF
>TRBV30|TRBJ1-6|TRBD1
CAWRRTNQGDSPLHF
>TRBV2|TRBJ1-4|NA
CASRVEFREKLFF
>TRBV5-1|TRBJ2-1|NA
CASSLIDGGYNEQFF
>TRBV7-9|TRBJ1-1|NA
CASSLRGSGNTEAFF
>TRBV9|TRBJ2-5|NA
CASSVHGTQETQYF
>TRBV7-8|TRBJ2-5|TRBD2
CASSLLMFGRSETQYF
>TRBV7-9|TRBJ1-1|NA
CASSLGSNTEAFF
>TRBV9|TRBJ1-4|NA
CASSVGVTDATNEKLFF
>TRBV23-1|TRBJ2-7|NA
CASSQSKGEGLHEQYF
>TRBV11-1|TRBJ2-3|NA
CATAHGGRDTQYF